Each of the 31 T cell receptor beta chains below was sequenced from the same sample in a study of T cells expressing NK-cell markers (dated by TCRdb to 2018 to 2021). The library was prepared using 5' RACE. TCRdb lists the instrument as Illumina HiSeq 2000. After the reads were reprocessed by TCRdb, one entry was made per CDR3 protein sequence, with no DNA. This sample's table carries 450,000 to 600,000 distinct CDR3 sequences. Roughly 3.5% of the sample goes to the ten largest clones. What was sequenced was blood T cells: a sorted CD56 or NKG2C T cell subset, CD4+ or CD8+ T cells, or bulk PBMC T cells (not recorded which). Receptor source: a man younger than 35 in good health. Donor details come from another sample of the same person, matched by shared clones.

The chain joins TRBV5-1 to TRBJ2-3. Germline CDR1 reads SGHRS; CDR2 reads YFSETQ. This CDR3 region has 16 residues. This chain's CDR3 is CASSLLGVVGTDTQYF.

This rearrangement joins TRBV14 to TRBJ1-2; TCRdb returns TRBD1, unconfirmable since there is no DNA. CDR1 SGHDN and CDR2 FVKESK come from the germline V gene. The CDR3 has 15 residues. The CDR3: CASSQTRGPDYGYTF.

The V gene is TRBV30, the J gene TRBJ2-2; the TRBD2 assignment by TCRdb is unverifiable without DNA. There are 16 residues in the CDR3. The V gene's germline CDR1 is GTSNPN and CDR2 SVGIG (reference sequence). CDR3 sequence: CAWSASRGRAGGELFF.

This sequence joins TRBV4-2 and TRBJ1-6. Germline CDR1 is LGHNA and CDR2 is YNFKEQ. This CDR3 contains 16 residues. The CDR3: CASSQDSGNHNSPLHF.

V gene TRBV5-7 combines with J gene TRBJ2-5; the TRBD1 assignment by TCRdb is unverifiable without DNA. TRBV5-7 is annotated as an ORF whose role is uncertain. The CDR3 has 14 amino acids. The CDR3 region is CASSSVLREETQYF.

The chain carries TRBV11-3 and TRBJ2-3; TCRdb proposes TRBD2, but this gene call is untestable without DNA. Germline CDR1 reads SGHNT; CDR2 reads YENEEA. The CDR3 extends over 16 amino acids. The CDR3 here is CASSSKGLGGTDTQYF.

V gene TRBV29-1 combines with J gene TRBJ2-1; TCRdb selects TRBD1, and the lack of DNA leaves this call unchecked. The germline V gene has CDR1 SQVTM and CDR2 ANQGSEA. The CDR3 length is 17 residues. The CDR3 loop reads CSVEAPEGGSRYNEQFF.

J is TRBJ1-4 and V is TRBV30. Germline loops: CDR1 GTSNPN, CDR2 SVGIG (reference sequence). CDR3 length: 12 amino acids. Here the CDR3 reads CAWMALNEKLFF.

The rearrangement joins TRBV12-3 or TRBV12-4 to TRBJ2-2. CDR3 size: 13 residues. The CDR3 protein is CASSLVSTWELFF.

The chain employs TRBV12-3 or TRBV12-4 and TRBJ2-2; without DNA, the TCRdb call of TRBD1 cannot be checked. The CDR3 contains 17 residues. CDR3: CASSRRQGVGGTGELFF.

The chain uses TRBV5-1 and TRBJ2-3; as DNA is missing, the TRBD2 call by TCRdb cannot be tested. The CDR3 extends over 17 amino acids. Germline CDR1 reads SGHRS; CDR2 reads YFSETQ. This chain's CDR3 is CASSVGLAPMYSDTQYF.

The chain employs TRBV7-9 and TRBJ2-1; TCRdb selects TRBD1, and the lack of DNA leaves this call unchecked. CDR1 is SEHNR and CDR2 is FQNEAQ in the germline V gene (reference sequence). The CDR3 sequence is 17 residues long. CDR3 in amino acids: CASSLGRGGVVVNEQFF.

V and J are TRBV6-1 and TRBJ2-1; TCRdb selects TRBD2, and the lack of DNA leaves this call unchecked. The germline V gene has CDR1 MNHNS and CDR2 SASEGT. The CDR3 has 16 amino acids. This CDR3 is CASRGLALSSYNEQFF.

The J gene is TRBJ2-1, the V gene TRBV7-9; TCRdb's D call, TRBD2, is unchecked because there is no DNA. This CDR3 is 15 amino acids long. Germline-derived CDR1 and CDR2 are SEHNR and FQNEAQ (reference sequence). The CDR3 sequence is CASSLLAGVSHEQFF.

The rearrangement uses TRBV30 and TRBJ2-1; TCRdb lists TRBD2, though no DNA is available to test this call. The CDR3 spans 15 residues. Germline V lookup: CDR1 GTSNPN, CDR2 SVGIG (reference sequence). CDR3 residues: CAWSSLPSGYNEQFF.

The V call is TRBV15, the J call TRBJ2-3. Germline V gene sequence: CDR1 LNHNV, CDR2 YYDKDF (reference sequence). This CDR3 region has 12 residues. The CDR3 loop is CATSSIADTQYF.

The chain carries TRBV7-2 and TRBJ2-3; checking the TCRdb D call of TRBD1 is not possible without DNA. The CDR3 runs to 14 residues. Germline lookup yields CDR1 SGHTA and CDR2 FQGNSA. Here the CDR3 reads CASRTGLSTDTQYF.

The chain uses TRBV20-1 and TRBJ2-4; as DNA is missing, the TRBD2 call by TCRdb cannot be tested. The CDR3 is 18 amino acids. Germline V gene sequence: CDR1 DFQATT, CDR2 SNEGSKA (reference sequence). CDR3 in amino acids: CSARGPGLLALAKNIQYF.

V and J are TRBV12-3 or TRBV12-4 and TRBJ1-2; TCRdb outputs TRBD1, but without DNA this stays unchecked. The CDR3 contains 16 residues. CDR3: CASSPGGTGRLRGYTF.

V usage is TRBV4-2 and J usage is TRBJ2-2; without DNA, the TCRdb call of TRBD2 cannot be checked. This CDR3 is built from 16 residues. Germline assignment: CDR1 LGHNA and CDR2 YNFKEQ. The CDR3 reads CASSPSGTSYAGELFF.

The rearrangement links TRBV9 to TRBJ2-1; checking the TCRdb D call of TRBD2 is not possible without DNA. The CDR3 contains 16 residues. Germline loops: CDR1 SGDLS, CDR2 YYNGEE. The CDR3 region is CASSPPGLAGVDEQFF. The variable domain in full, completed from reference TRBV9 and TRBJ2-1, reads DSGVTQTPKHLITATGQRVTLRCSPRSGDLSVYWYQQSLDQGLQFLIQYYNGEERAKGNILERFSAQQFPDLHSELNLSSLELGDSALYFCASSPPGLAGVDEQFFGPGTRLTVL.

The chain employs TRBV9 and TRBJ2-3; TCRdb's D call, TRBD1, is unchecked because there is no DNA. The CDR3 is 15 amino acids. Germline loops: CDR1 SGDLS, CDR2 YYNGEE. CDR3 residues: CASSAPGQGPDTQYF.

The chain has TRBV24-1 and TRBJ2-1; the D call of TRBD2 rests on TCRdb alone, since no DNA is present to check it. The CDR3 loop spans 13 amino acids. CDR1 and CDR2 from the germline V gene are KGHDR and SFDVKD. CDR3: CATSMQAGSEQFF.

This chain connects TRBV20-1 to TRBJ2-5; TCRdb reports TRBD2, a call that lacks DNA to check it against. The CDR3 spans 15 residues. CDR1 DFQATT and CDR2 SNEGSKA come from the germline V gene (reference sequence). The CDR3 is CSAGETSGREETQYF.

The chain has TRBV15 and TRBJ2-3; with no DNA, the TCRdb D assignment of TRBD2 cannot be verified. Germline-derived CDR1 and CDR2 are LNHNV and YYDKDF (reference sequence). The CDR3 sequence is 15 residues long. This chain's CDR3 is CATSILAGGGDTQYF.

This rearrangement joins TRBV29-1 to TRBJ2-7; the TCRdb call, TRBD2, lacks DNA for checking. The CDR3 is made up of 15 amino acids. Germline values: CDR1 SQVTM, CDR2 ANQGSEA. The CDR3 loop reads CSGSGLAGAYSEQYF.

The V gene is TRBV12-3 or TRBV12-4, the J gene TRBJ2-1; the D call from TCRdb, TRBD1, cannot be confirmed without DNA. This CDR3 is 13 amino acids long. CDR3 region: CASNDDSYNEQFF.

V gene TRBV11-2 combines with J gene TRBJ2-3. This CDR3 comprises 13 residues. Germline V gene sequence: CDR1 SGHAT, CDR2 FQNNGV. CDR3 amino acids: CASSRSGTDTQYF.

The chain has TRBV29-1 and TRBJ2-5. CDR1 and CDR2 (germline): SQVTM, ANQGSEA. This CDR3 has 13 residues. The CDR3: CSVNRQAQETQYF.

J is TRBJ2-1 and V is TRBV20-1; TCRdb reports TRBD1, a call that lacks DNA to check it against. This CDR3 region has 13 residues. The V gene's germline CDR1 is DFQATT and CDR2 SNEGSKA (reference sequence). This CDR3 reads CSARFLPGIEQFF.

This chain links TRBV7-3 with TRBJ2-1; there is no DNA to check the TCRdb D call of TRBD2. The germline CDR1 and CDR2 sequences are SGHTA and FQGTGA. The CDR3 spans 15 residues. The CDR3 sequence is CASSRSGGVHNEQFF.